The rows below give T cell receptor beta chains drawn from one sample of a study of technical replicates of blood from several donors. Produced via immunoSEQ multiplex PCR; TCRdb's table is partial and in-frame only. The sample shows over 75,000 clones, approximately 96% of them seen only once. The specimen was T cells isolated from PBMCs. These receptors all stem from a human donor in good health. The CDR3 runs from the conserved cysteine through the conserved F or W. Fields, in order: V gene, CDR3 protein.

TRBV7-8 | CASSHGTGQLVDTQYF
TRBV21-1 | CASTEDRGNTEAFF
TRBV5-5 | CASSLAETQYF
TRBV6-1 | CASRNTEAFF
TRBV29-1 | CSVEIAGRYEQYF
TRBV5-6 | CASSLVEGIINEQFF
TRBV5-4 | CASSLDSLNGEAFF
TRBV6-1 | CASSELFRRVWTAEAFF
TRBV6-6 | CASSAGTTYEQYF
TRBV7-5 | CVRSLPGSDIQYF
TRBV9 | CASSVAYYQDTQYF
TRBV7-8 | CASSAPGHRSYEQYF